The rows below give T cell receptor beta chains drawn from one sample of a study of blood T cells in healthy people across ages. TCRdb recomputed calls from the 5' RACE reads with MiXCR, one row per CDR3 protein. The data show around 650,000 distinct CDR3 sequences, approximately 29% seen once. Sequencing was performed on blood. These TCRs come from a woman over 75 in good health. Each CDR3 is given without its conserved first and last residue. Expanded clones are given a class, and other clones once, few, many or no size at all.

CDR3 protein	V gene	clone size	J gene
ASKPGTSVLGEQF	TRBV3-1	many	TRBJ2-1
ASSQDIRGQDRPQETQY	TRBV4-2	many	TRBJ2-5
SARDTIAGDYEQY	TRBV20-1	many	TRBJ2-7
ASSLGLAGVEQF	TRBV7-2	many	TRBJ2-1
ASSMGRGHYEQY	TRBV5-6	.	.
ASSKTTGGSTEAF	TRBV9	.	TRBJ1-1
ASSLVARAEAEAF	TRBV7-2	.	TRBJ1-1
ASSLRSDIGEQY	TRBV9	many	TRBJ2-7
SALGPGTEAF	TRBV20-1	few	TRBJ1-1
SASLGGLAGDEQF	TRBV20-1	many	TRBJ2-1
ASSLMYEQY	TRBV7-9	many	TRBJ2-7
AIRSDQDNEQF	TRBV10-3	many	TRBJ2-1
ASSPGNGGPNTEAF	TRBV18	.	TRBJ1-1
AISGGQGRNTIY	TRBV10-3	.	TRBJ1-3
ASSVESGLITDTQY	TRBV9	many	TRBJ2-3
AISGGQYGYT	TRBV10-3	many	TRBJ1-2
ATSKSMQGFGYT	TRBV15	many	TRBJ1-2
ATRVNTEAF	TRBV10-3	.	TRBJ1-1
ASSLSSRRSIDTQY	TRBV11-2	.	TRBJ2-3
ATSRGRTGTAAQTLF	TRBV15	.	TRBJ1-4
ASSLRAGVHYGYT	TRBV3-1	many	TRBJ1-2
ASSSDRVNEQF	TRBV11-2	many	TRBJ2-1
ASSPSTAQETQY	TRBV7-6	many	TRBJ2-5
ASSPAGTANYEQY	TRBV7-6	many	TRBJ2-7
ASSLGPEKLF	TRBV7-2	few	TRBJ1-4
ASKGGQGIYSNQPQH	TRBV27	few	TRBJ1-5
ASSLGTGFTDTQY	TRBV7-2	many	TRBJ2-3
ASSQDRNRPTQY	TRBV4-3	few	TRBJ2-3
ASSLGGGDLETQY	TRBV5-1	many	TRBJ2-5
SAAQNVPGAAGEQY	TRBV29-1	many	TRBJ2-7
SAVQGSTEAF	TRBV20-1	.	TRBJ1-1
ASSPIEGAGNQPQH	TRBV10-2	many	TRBJ1-5
ASSPTGGVTQY	TRBV5-1	many	TRBJ2-5
ASSLPGNRNTEAF	TRBV12-3/TRBV12-4	.	TRBJ1-1
ASSRTAVNQPQH	TRBV6-2/TRBV6-3	many	TRBJ1-5
SASPKGTGELF	TRBV20-1	few	TRBJ2-2
ASSEAIYSYEQY	TRBV6-1	many	TRBJ2-7
ASSSGWREKLF	TRBV5-6	many	TRBJ1-4
ASSTQGGDTQY	TRBV21-1	few	TRBJ2-3
ASSKAGPRRDSPLH	TRBV21-1	few	TRBJ1-6
ASSLDGLATYEQY	TRBV5-1	.	TRBJ2-7
ASSLEWAYEQY	TRBV12-3/TRBV12-4	many	TRBJ2-7
ASSSIGSGTAYNQPQH	TRBV6-2/TRBV6-3	many	TRBJ1-5
ASSIGQGPYEQY	TRBV11-2	.	TRBJ2-7
ASSLQPTGAYEQY	TRBV28	.	TRBJ2-7
ASSGRGRNIQY	TRBV3-1	.	TRBJ2-4
ASSPTLAGINEQF	TRBV9	.	TRBJ2-1
ASSGLNNQPQH	TRBV10-2	.	TRBJ1-5